The entry below gives a single TCR beta chain sequence along with its context. Its specificity is not known. The data derive from a study of cytomegalovirus exposure and HLA in healthy donors. Overall study: The 120 or so validation repertoires used a platform that matched the one used for the approximately 670 first-cohort repertoires, as a later analysis reported.

The CDR3 contains 15 residues. Germline CDR1 and CDR2: MNHEY and SVGAGI. Trimming removed 2 bases from V and 4 bases from J, with 11 bases in between. Sequencing was performed with immunoSEQ multiplex PCR; in TCRdb, only in-frame clones are kept and a portion is missing. Of about 330,000 clones listed, around 90% are singletons. Overall study findings and caveats: Subsequent analysis showed first-cohort TCR clusters tending to co-occur in 120 validation repertoires. There were over 150 TCR beta chains listed as cytomegalovirus-associated.

The V and J genes are TRBV6-5 and TRBJ2-2; D might be TRBD2 (5 bases). Sequenced input: PBMCs. This receptor was obtained from a young woman in good health and CMV-seropositive. CDR3 protein: CASSYGDAGTGELFF. CDR3 DNA: TGTGCCAGCAGTTACGGCGACGCGGGCACCGGGGAGCTGTTTTTT.